The present T cell receptor (beta chain) was sequenced within a study of shared clonotypes between healthy human individuals. Study-wide points: It was observed that approximately 5% of naive CD4 clonotypes were shared across several donors.

Naive CD8 cells comprised CD45RO-negative, CCR7-positively selected cells, excluding terminally differentiated effector memory CD45RA+ cells. As for this clone: What it binds is not known.

Assay execution took place at the deep level. Clones were sequenced by immunoSEQ multiplex PCR, and TCRdb holds only the in-frame ones, with some missing. The sample includes 800,000 or so clones, around 96% seen only once; the top ten take less than 0.3%. CDR3 length: 15 amino acids. Trimming removed 6 bases from V and 2 bases from J; junction bases left unmatched: 9. Germline-derived CDR1 and CDR2 are MNHEY and SMNVEV (reference sequence). V gene TRBV27 combines with J gene TRBJ2-7, with 8 bases fitting TRBD1. Sequencing was performed on naive CD8+ T cells sorted from blood. This TCR was sampled from a man between 25 and 39 years old in good health. CDR3 amino acids: CASRPGDRPTYEQYF. In DNA, the CDR3 is TGTGCCAGCAGACCAGGGGACAGGCCAACCTACGAGCAGTACTTC.